This TCR beta chain is from a study of T cells in Graves' hyperthyroidism and ophthalmopathy. Study-wide results and limits: Before onset, by a median of approximately 6.8 months, the model predicted ophthalmopathy.

The sample holds many counts of this clonotype. Its antigen is unknown. The V end was cut by 2 bases, the J end by 4 bases, with 16 bases between. This CDR3 comprises 16 residues. Looked up from germline, CDR1 is MNHNS and CDR2 is SASEGT. Over 18 months, lack of ophthalmopathy progression marked Graves' hyperthyroidism as stable. Patients having uncontrolled infection, another autoimmune disease, pregnancy or lactation were not included. Each diagnosis was grounded in clinical symptoms, serum thyroxine and TRAb, thyroid ultrasound, and orbital computed tomography. Amplification yielded TCR beta CDR3 regions, with RNA transcripts as the source. First-round RT-PCR targeting the TCR CDR3 was performed with the HTBI primer set. In TCRdb, the multiplex PCR reads were re-called with MiXCR into one record per CDR3 protein. Of hundreds of thousands of distinct CDR3 sequences listed, around 17% are singletons.

The source of this sequence is a woman younger than 35 with Graves' hyperthyroidism. The sequenced sample was blood. The chain carries TRBV6-1 and TRBJ2-3; maybe TRBD1 (6 bases). The CDR3 here is CASSENQGKGADTQYF. CDR3 DNA sequence: TGTGCCAGCAGTGAAAACCAGGGGAAAGGGGCAGATACGCAGTATTTT.